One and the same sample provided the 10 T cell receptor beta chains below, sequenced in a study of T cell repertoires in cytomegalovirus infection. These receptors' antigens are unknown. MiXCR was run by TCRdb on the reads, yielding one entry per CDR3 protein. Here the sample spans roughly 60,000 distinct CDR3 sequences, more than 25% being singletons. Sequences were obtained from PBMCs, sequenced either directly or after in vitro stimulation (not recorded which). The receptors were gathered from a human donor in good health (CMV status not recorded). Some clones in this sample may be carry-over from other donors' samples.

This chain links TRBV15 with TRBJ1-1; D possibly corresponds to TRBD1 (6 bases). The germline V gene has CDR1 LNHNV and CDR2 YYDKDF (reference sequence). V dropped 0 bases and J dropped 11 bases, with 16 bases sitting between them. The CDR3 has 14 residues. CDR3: CATSRDPGQRDAFF. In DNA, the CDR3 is TGTGCCACCAGCAGAGATCCAGGACAGCGTGATGCTTTCTTT.

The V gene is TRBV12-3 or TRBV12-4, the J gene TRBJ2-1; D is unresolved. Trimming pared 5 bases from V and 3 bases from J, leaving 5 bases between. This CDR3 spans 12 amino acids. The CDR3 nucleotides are TGTGCCAGCAGTCCCTACTACAATGAGCAGTTCTTC. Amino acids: CASSPYYNEQFF.

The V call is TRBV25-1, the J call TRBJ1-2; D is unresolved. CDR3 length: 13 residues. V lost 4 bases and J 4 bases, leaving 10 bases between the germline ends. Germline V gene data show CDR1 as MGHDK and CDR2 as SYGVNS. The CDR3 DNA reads TGTGCCAGCAGTGGAGTGCAAGGCTATGGCTACACCTTC. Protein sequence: CASSGVQGYGYTF.

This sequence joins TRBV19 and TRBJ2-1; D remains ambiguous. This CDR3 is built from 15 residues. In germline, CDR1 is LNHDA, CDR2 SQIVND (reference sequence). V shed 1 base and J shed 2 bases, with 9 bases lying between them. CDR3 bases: TGTGCCAGTAGTATAGCAGGAACGCCCTACAATGAGCAGTTCTTC. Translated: CASSIAGTPYNEQFF.

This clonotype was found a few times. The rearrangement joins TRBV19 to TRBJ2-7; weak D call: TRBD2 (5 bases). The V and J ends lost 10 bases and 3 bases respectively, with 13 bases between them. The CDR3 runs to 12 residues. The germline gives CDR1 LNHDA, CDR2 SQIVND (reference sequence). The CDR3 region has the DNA TGTGCCACCTCCGCCAGCGGCTACGAGCAGTACTTC. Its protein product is CATSASGYEQYF.

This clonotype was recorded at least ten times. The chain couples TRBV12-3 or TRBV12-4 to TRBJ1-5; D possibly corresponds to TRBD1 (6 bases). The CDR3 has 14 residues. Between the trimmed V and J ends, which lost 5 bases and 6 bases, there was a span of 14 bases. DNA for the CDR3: TGTGCCAGCAGTGTTGAACAGGGATTTCAGCCCCAGCATTTT. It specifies CASSVEQGFQPQHF.

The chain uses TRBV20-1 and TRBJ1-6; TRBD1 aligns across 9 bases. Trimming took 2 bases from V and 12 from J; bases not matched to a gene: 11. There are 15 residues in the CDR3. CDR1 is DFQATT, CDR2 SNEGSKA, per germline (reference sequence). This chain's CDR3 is CSARPPGQGQGPLHF. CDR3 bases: TGCAGTGCTAGACCGCCGGGACAGGGACAGGGACCCCTCCACTTT.

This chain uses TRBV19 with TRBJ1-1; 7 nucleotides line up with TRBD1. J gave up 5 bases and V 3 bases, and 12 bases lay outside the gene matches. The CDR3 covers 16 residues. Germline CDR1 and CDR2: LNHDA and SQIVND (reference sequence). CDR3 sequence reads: CASSIPNDRVWTEAFF. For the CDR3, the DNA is TGTGCCAGTAGTATCCCCAACGACAGGGTGTGGACTGAAGCTTTCTTT. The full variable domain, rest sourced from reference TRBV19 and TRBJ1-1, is DGGITQSPKYLFRKEGQNVTLSCEQNLNHDAMYWYRQDPGQGLRLIYYSQIVNDFQKGDIAEGYSVSREKKESFPLTVTSAQKNPTAFYLCASSIPNDRVWTEAFFGQGTRLTVV.

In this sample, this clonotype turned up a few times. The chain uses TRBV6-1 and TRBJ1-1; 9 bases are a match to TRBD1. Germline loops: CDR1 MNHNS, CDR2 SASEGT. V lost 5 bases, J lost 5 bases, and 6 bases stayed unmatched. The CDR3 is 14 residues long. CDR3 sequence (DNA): TGTGCCAGCAGTTCGACAGGGGGACCAACTGAAGCTTTCTTT. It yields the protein CASSSTGGPTEAFF.

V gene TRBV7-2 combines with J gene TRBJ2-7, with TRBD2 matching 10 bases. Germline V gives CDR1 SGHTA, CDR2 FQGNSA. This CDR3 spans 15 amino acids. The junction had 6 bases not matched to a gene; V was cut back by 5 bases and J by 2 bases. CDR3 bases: TGTGCCAGCAGCACAACAGCGGGAGGGACCTACGAGCAGTACTTC. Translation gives CASSTTAGGTYEQYF. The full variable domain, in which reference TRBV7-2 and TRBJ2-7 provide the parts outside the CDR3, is GAGVSQSPSNKVTEKGKDVELRCDPISGHTALYWYRQSLGQGLEFLIYFQGNSAPDKSGLPSDRFSAERTGGSVSTLTIQRTQQEDSAVYLCASSTTAGGTYEQYFGPGTRLTVT.